Following are 28 T cell receptor beta chains from one sample sequenced in a study of shared clonotypes between healthy human individuals. This table comes from immunoSEQ multiplex PCR, and its TCRdb copy is limited to in-frame clones, with some not included. Of roughly 760,000 clones in the sample, 74% were seen once. Sequencing input: memory CD4+ T cells sorted from blood. Specified subset: CD45RA-negative fraction. The receptor source for this set is a woman in her thirties in good health.

This clone was observed a single time. The chain uses TRBV6-6 and TRBJ2-1; no clear D gene. Trimming removed 8 bases at V and 3 bases at J, with 8 bases between. The CDR3 totals 12 residues. Germline V gene data show CDR1 as MNHNY and CDR2 as SVGAGI (reference sequence). CDR3 sequence: CASGAYYNEQFF. The CDR3 DNA is TGTGCCAGCGGAGCTTACTACAATGAGCAGTTCTTC.

This clone was seen only once. The chain carries TRBV5-1 and TRBJ2-7, with 7 bases lining up with TRBD2. Looked up from germline, CDR1 is SGHRS and CDR2 is YFSETQ. V lost 4 bases, J lost 2 bases, and 12 bases stayed unmatched. CDR3 length: 16 amino acids. Here the CDR3 reads CASSPEGSGGPYEQYF. CDR3 sequence (DNA): TGCGCCAGCAGCCCGGAGGGGTCGGGAGGCCCCTACGAGCAGTACTTC.

This clone turned up a few times. This chain uses TRBV28 with TRBJ2-7; D could derive from TRBD1 or TRBD2 (5 bases each). CDR1 MDHEN and CDR2 SYDVKM come from the germline V gene. The CDR3 is made up of 14 amino acids. Trimming left V 4 bases short and J 2 bases short, with 12 bases between. The CDR3 DNA reads as TGTGCCAGCAGTTCCGGGACGGCCACCTACGAGCAGTACTTC. Translated, it gives CASSSGTATYEQYF.

V is TRBV27 and J is TRBJ2-1; TRBD1 or TRBD2 may be the D gene (5 bases each). Trimming took off 7 bases at V and 5 bases at J, with 15 bases between the two ends. CDR1 is MNHEY and CDR2 is SMNVEV in the germline V gene (reference sequence). The CDR3 spans 14 residues. The CDR3 loop reads CASTRHGAHNEQFF. In DNA, the CDR3 is TGTGCCAGCACCAGACACGGGGCTCACAATGAGCAGTTCTTC.

The chain recombines TRBV7-3 with TRBJ1-5; TRBD1 aligns across 9 bases. CDR3 length: 19 amino acids. Germline V lookup: CDR1 SGHTA, CDR2 FQGTGA. Trimming took 4 bases from V and 6 from J; bases not matched to a gene: 19. The CDR3 bases are TGTGCCAGCAGCTCCCCCTTTGGGCGGGACAGGGAGCGGGGTCAGCCCCAGCATTTT. Translation: CASSSPFGRDRERGQPQHF.

The chain uses TRBV21-1 and TRBJ2-1; the table gives TRBD2 as D, unverified against the DNA. TRBV21-1 is reported as a pseudogene. This CDR3 is 18 amino acids long. The CDR3 nucleotides are TGTGCCAGCAGCATCCCAGGGGCCCTAGCGGGAGTCTGTAATGAGCAGTTCTTC. Encoded protein: CASSIPGALAGVCNEQFF.

This clone was recorded only once. The chain couples TRBV5-1 to TRBJ2-1; a weak D match, TRBD1 (6 bases). V dropped 4 bases and J dropped 0 bases, with 11 bases sitting between them. Germline CDR1 and CDR2: SGHRS and YFSETQ. The length of the CDR3 is 15 residues. As DNA, the CDR3 is TGCGCCAGCAGCGCCAGGGGTAGCTCCTACAATGAGCAGTTCTTC. The encoded protein is CASSARGSSYNEQFF.

The chain has TRBV28 and TRBJ2-7; perhaps TRBD1 as D (5 bases). Trimming cost V 2 bases and J 2 bases, with 13 bases left between them. The germline CDR1 and CDR2 sequences are MDHEN and SYDVKM. This CDR3 comprises 15 residues. The CDR3 reads CASSLKRGPTYEQYF. CDR3 in DNA: TGTGCCAGCAGTTTAAAAAGGGGTCCAACCTACGAGCAGTACTTC.

The V and J genes are TRBV11-2 and TRBJ2-2, with 11 bases aligning to TRBD2. Trimming cost V 6 bases and J 0 bases; bases outside gene matches: 9. Germline CDR1 and CDR2: SGHAT and FQNNGV. CDR3 length: 18 amino acids. The CDR3 loop is CASRPLTSGTSNTGELFF. The CDR3 coding sequence is TGTGCCAGCAGGCCCCTGACTAGCGGGACTTCGAACACCGGGGAGCTGTTTTTT.

The J gene is TRBJ1-2, the V gene TRBV28; a possible D gene is TRBD1 (6 bases). CDR1 MDHEN and CDR2 SYDVKM come from the germline V gene. The CDR3 is made up of 13 amino acids. V was trimmed by 3 bases and J by 4 bases, leaving 9 bases between them. Here the CDR3 DNA reads TGTGCCAGCAGTTTCCGGGGGCTCTATGGCTACACCTTC. Its protein is CASSFRGLYGYTF.

This chain joins TRBV19 and TRBJ1-5; D not resolved. The CDR3 contains 15 residues. Trimming removed 3 bases at V and 4 bases at J, with 13 bases between. CDR1 and CDR2 from the germline V gene are LNHDA and SQIVND (reference sequence). CDR3 nucleotides: TGTGCCAGTAGTATCAGGCCAAGGGAAAATCAGCCCCAGCATTTT. Its protein is CASSIRPRENQPQHF. Full variable domain (missing parts from reference TRBV19 and TRBJ1-5): DGGITQSPKYLFRKEGQNVTLSCEQNLNHDAMYWYRQDPGQGLRLIYYSQIVNDFQKGDIAEGYSVSREKKESFPLTVTSAQKNPTAFYLCASSIRPRENQPQHFGDGTRLSIL.

In the case of this clone: The identical CDR3 is also encoded by other nucleotide sequences in the sample. The rearrangement links TRBV7-3 to TRBJ2-2, with D possibly matching TRBD1 (5 bases). Germline V gives CDR1 SGHTA, CDR2 FQGTGA. The CDR3 totals 14 residues. V was clipped by 6 bases and J by 2 bases, with 10 bases between them. For the CDR3, the DNA is TGTGCCAGCAGGCGGCAGGGCAACACCGGGGAGCTGTTTTTT. Translation gives CASRRQGNTGELFF.

V is TRBV5-1 and J is TRBJ2-7; 9 nucleotides agree with TRBD1. V trimming: 0 bases; J trimming: 2 bases; junction bases outside the gene matches: 3. Germline lookup yields CDR1 SGHRS and CDR2 YFSETQ. The CDR3 is 15 residues long. The CDR3 protein is CASSLERTGAYEQYF. The CDR3 bases are TGCGCCAGCAGCTTGGAGAGGACAGGGGCCTACGAGCAGTACTTC. Using reference TRBV5-1 and TRBJ2-7 for the parts outside the CDR3, the full variable domain is KAGVTQTPRYLIKTRGQQVTLSCSPISGHRSVSWYQQTPGQGLQFLFEYFSETQRNKGNFPGRFSGRQFSNSRSEMNVSTLELGDSALYLCASSLERTGAYEQYFGPGTRLTVT.

The chain has TRBV11-3 and TRBJ2-1, with 10 bases identical to TRBD1. The J segment lost 8 bases and the V segment lost 2 bases, leaving 6 bases of the junction unmatched. The CDR3 covers 15 residues. Per germline, CDR1 SGHNT and CDR2 YENEEA. Here the CDR3 DNA reads TGTGCCAGCAGCTTACGCGGGACAGGGGTAGATGAGCAGTTCTTC. Translated: CASSLRGTGVDEQFF.

CDR3 amino acids: CASSRHGDGNQPQHF. In nucleotides, the CDR3 is TGTGCCAGCAGTAGACACGGGGACGGGAATCAGCCCCAGCATTTT. The gene calls are TRBV28 and TRBJ1-5; D possibly corresponds to TRBD1 (5 bases). The CDR3 runs 15 residues. CDR1 MDHEN and CDR2 SYDVKM come from the germline V gene. With 5 bases removed from V and 4 bases from J, the gap between germline ends came to 15 bases.

The genes are TRBV4-1 and TRBJ2-7, with D perhaps TRBD1 (6 bases). Trimming left V 5 bases short and J 9 bases short, with 11 bases between. The germline V gene has CDR1 MGHRA and CDR2 YSYEKL. The CDR3 extends over 11 amino acids. The CDR3 nucleotides read TGCGCCAGCAGCGCCCAGGGGTCGCAGTACTTC. It yields the protein CASSAQGSQYF.

The rearrangement joins TRBV7-2 to TRBJ1-5; tentatively, D is TRBD1 (5 bases). Trimming removed 1 base at V and 5 bases at J, with 12 bases between. The length of the CDR3 is 15 residues. From germline, CDR1 is SGHTA and CDR2 FQGNSA. CDR3 loop: CASSLGTWRDQPQHF. In DNA, the CDR3 is TGTGCCAGCAGCTTAGGGACATGGAGAGATCAGCCCCAGCATTTT.

The V gene is TRBV19, the J gene TRBJ2-3; no firm D call. Germline CDR1 and CDR2: LNHDA and SQIVND (reference sequence). The CDR3 length is 13 residues. The V end was cut by 5 bases, the J end by 1 base, with 7 bases between. Written as DNA, the CDR3 is TGTGCCAGTAGTTACCAGGGCACAGATACGCAGTATTTT. It yields the protein CASSYQGTDTQYF.

This clone appeared once. This chain connects TRBV10-3 to TRBJ2-1; the match to TRBD2 covers 10 bases. The CDR3 extends over 16 amino acids. The germline gives CDR1 ENHRY, CDR2 SYGVKD. The trim removed 1 base at V and 9 bases at J, leaving 9 bases unmatched. This CDR3 reads CAISEFLAGVSGEQFF. For the CDR3, the DNA is TGTGCCATCAGTGAGTTCCTAGCGGGGGTTTCGGGTGAGCAGTTCTTC.

The J gene is TRBJ2-5, the V gene TRBV28; 8 positions agree with TRBD1. The CDR3 has 13 residues. With V trimmed by 4 bases and J by 3 bases, 1 base remained unmatched. In germline, CDR1 is MDHEN, CDR2 SYDVKM. CDR3 coding DNA: TGTGCCAGCAGTTCGGGACAGGAAGAGACCCAGTACTTC. Translation: CASSSGQEETQYF. Full variable domain (outside the CDR3, taken from reference TRBV28 and TRBJ2-5): DVKVTQSSRYLVKRTGEKVFLECVQDMDHENMFWYRQDPGLGLRLIYFSYDVKMKEKGDIPEGYSVSREKKERFSLILESASTNQTSMYLCASSSGQEETQYFGPGTRLLVL.

The chain recombines TRBV4-1 with TRBJ1-5; 10 positions match TRBD1. Germline CDR1 is MGHRA and CDR2 is YSYEKL. CDR3 length equals 17 residues. With V trimmed by 2 bases and J by 2 bases, 6 bases remained unmatched. CDR3 nucleotide sequence: TGCGCCAGCAGCCAACCTGACAGGGGGCCTCGCAATCAGCCCCAGCATTTT. As protein: CASSQPDRGPRNQPQHF.

V gene TRBV7-9 combines with J gene TRBJ1-4, with 7 bases matching TRBD1. The germline V gene encodes CDR1 SEHNR and CDR2 FQNEAQ (reference sequence). V lost 5 bases to trimming and J lost 7 bases; unmatched junction nucleotides: 7. The CDR3 spans 14 residues. The CDR3: CASSAPRDSEKLFF. The CDR3 nucleotides are TGTGCCAGCAGCGCCCCGAGGGACAGTGAAAAACTGTTTTTT.

The chain couples TRBV7-9 to TRBJ1-1; D is uncertain. CDR1 is SEHNR and CDR2 is FQNEAQ in the germline V gene (reference sequence). V was cut by 5 bases and J by 1 base, with 14 bases left in between. The CDR3 runs 15 residues. The CDR3 reads CASSPPQMWNTEAFF. CDR3 coding DNA: TGTGCCAGCAGCCCTCCCCAAATGTGGAACACTGAAGCTTTCTTT.

In its sample, this clone was seen once. The V gene is TRBV29-1, the J gene TRBJ2-7; 9 bases map to TRBD2. Looked up from germline, CDR1 is SQVTM and CDR2 is ANQGSEA. CDR3 size: 13 residues. The V segment lost 1 base and the J segment 5 bases; nucleotides outside the gene matches: 3. CDR3 nucleotide sequence: TGCAGCGTTGAAGGTGCGGGAGGGGACGAGCAGTACTTC. It encodes CSVEGAGGDEQYF.

The J gene is TRBJ2-2, the V gene TRBV9; TRBD1 might be the D (5 bases). The CDR3 covers 12 residues. With 3 bases removed from V and 5 bases from J, the gap between germline ends came to 5 bases. Germline CDR1 and CDR2: SGDLS and YYNGEE. The CDR3 DNA reads as TGTGCCAGCAGCGGACAGACCGGGGAGCTGTTTTTT. Its translation is CASSGQTGELFF. The full variable domain, completed using reference TRBV9 and TRBJ2-2, is DSGVTQTPKHLITATGQRVTLRCSPRSGDLSVYWYQQSLDQGLQFLIQYYNGEERAKGNILERFSAQQFPDLHSELNLSSLELGDSALYFCASSGQTGELFFGEGSRLTVL.

The gene calls are TRBV11-1 and TRBJ2-5; TRBD1 agrees at 7 bases. V shed 5 bases and J 5 bases; nucleotides not matched to a gene: 14. Germline V gene sequence: CDR1 SGHAT, CDR2 FQDESV (reference sequence). This CDR3 contains 16 residues. CDR3 nucleotide sequence: TGTGCCAGCAGCCCAAGAGAGTACAGGGGTTCCGAGACCCAGTACTTC. Amino acid sequence: CASSPREYRGSETQYF. Together with reference TRBV11-1 and TRBJ2-5, the CDR3 gives the full variable domain: EAEVAQSPRYKITEKSQAVAFWCDPISGHATLYWYRQILGQGPELLVQFQDESVVDDSQLPKDRFSAERLKGVDSTLKIQPAELGDSAMYLCASSPREYRGSETQYFGPGTRLLVL.

The chain is built from TRBV7-7 and TRBJ2-5; no clear D. With 8 bases removed from V and 0 bases from J, the gap between germline ends came to 10 bases. The CDR3 runs 13 residues. CDR1 and CDR2 from the germline V gene are SSHAT and FNYEAQ (reference sequence). The DNA of the CDR3 is TGTGCCAGCGGTGTTACTTACCAAGAGACCCAGTACTTC. Residues: CASGVTYQETQYF. The full variable domain, with the rest looked up from reference TRBV7-7 and TRBJ2-5, is GAGVSQSPRYKVTKRGQDVTLRCDPISSHATLYWYQQALGQGPEFLTYFNYEAQPDKSGLPSDRFSAERPEGSISTLTIQRTEQRDSAMYRCASGVTYQETQYFGPGTRLLVL.

The chain couples TRBV7-2 to TRBJ2-1, with a weak D call TRBD2 (6 bases). The germline V and J ends were trimmed by 1 base and 6 bases, with 13 bases remaining between them. The CDR3 has 15 amino acids. Germline V gene lookup returns CDR1 SGHTA and CDR2 FQGNSA. The CDR3, as DNA: TGTGCCAGCAGCTTAGGCGGGGCTACTCTCAATGAGCAGTTCTTC. Residues: CASSLGGATLNEQFF.